A selection of T cell receptor beta chains follows, all from one sample in a study of blood T cell repertoires in COVID-19. The assay was immunoSEQ multiplex PCR, and TCRdb's table has in-frame clones only and misses some. In the table there are hundreds of thousands of clones, approximately 90% of which are singletons. Input material: PBMCs or T cells enriched from blood (not recorded which). The receptors originated from a man aged 35 to 55 who had recovered from COVID-19. Both conserved end residues are part of each CDR3. Each record gives: V gene, clone size, D gene, J gene, CDR3 protein, CDR3 DNA. The D gene is left open where the match is weak. Only some rows state a clone size, as once, few, many or a class for expanded clones.

v_gene: TRBV6-1; abundance: NA; d_gene: NA; j_gene: TRBJ1-5; CDR3aa: CASSEALLGISLFLSNQPQHF; CDR3nt: TGTGCCAGCAGTGAAGCGCTTCTCGGGATTTCCCTTTTCCTTAGCAATCAGCCCCAGCATTTT
v_gene: TRBV28; abundance: NA; d_gene: NA; j_gene: TRBJ2-1; CDR3aa: CASSLDGGEQFF; CDR3nt: TGTGCCAGCAGCCTCGACGGGGGTGAGCAGTTCTTC
v_gene: TRBV18; abundance: NA; d_gene: TRBD1; j_gene: TRBJ1-2; CDR3aa: CASSPMTGGNYGYTF; CDR3nt: TGTGCCAGCTCCCCAATGACAGGGGGCAACTATGGCTACACCTTC
v_gene: TRBV19; abundance: NA; d_gene: TRBD2; j_gene: TRBJ2-5; CDR3aa: CASSMASAGDQETQYF; CDR3nt: TGTGCCAGTAGTATGGCTTCAGCGGGGGACCAAGAGACCCAGTACTTC
v_gene: TRBV28; abundance: NA; d_gene: NA; j_gene: TRBJ2-5; CDR3aa: CASSRDLQETQYF; CDR3nt: TGTGCCAGCAGCAGGGACTTACAAGAGACCCAGTACTTC
v_gene: TRBV5-5; abundance: NA; d_gene: TRBD1; j_gene: TRBJ1-1; CDR3aa: CASSPTDRGFTAEAFF; CDR3nt: TGTGCCAGCAGCCCGACGGACAGGGGGTTTACGGCTGAAGCTTTCTTT
v_gene: TRBV2; abundance: NA; d_gene: NA; j_gene: TRBJ2-7; CDR3aa: CASVSGLSYEQYF; CDR3nt: TGTGCCAGCGTTAGCGGACTCTCCTACGAGCAGTACTTC
v_gene: TRBV5-4; abundance: NA; d_gene: TRBD2; j_gene: TRBJ2-2; CDR3aa: CASSVPGLAGPGELFF; CDR3nt: TGTGCCAGCAGCGTTCCGGGACTAGCGGGGCCCGGGGAGCTGTTTTTT
v_gene: TRBV18; abundance: NA; d_gene: TRBD1; j_gene: TRBJ2-7; CDR3aa: CASCTGTDCYEQYF; CDR3nt: TGTGCCAGTTGTACCGGGACAGACTGCTACGAGCAGTACTTC
v_gene: TRBV5-1; abundance: NA; d_gene: TRBD2; j_gene: TRBJ2-3; CDR3aa: CASSLGLAISTDTQYF; CDR3nt: TGCGCCAGCAGCTTGGGACTAGCGATTAGCACAGATACGCAGTATTTT
v_gene: TRBV2; abundance: NA; d_gene: NA; j_gene: TRBJ1-1; CDR3aa: CASRGWNTEAFF; CDR3nt: TGTGCCAGCAGGGGCTGGAACACTGAAGCTTTCTTT
v_gene: TRBV2; abundance: NA; d_gene: TRBD1; j_gene: TRBJ1-1; CDR3aa: CASSSDSSARQGAREAFF; CDR3nt: TGTGCCAGCAGCTCCGACTCTTCAGCGAGACAGGGGGCTAGAGAAGCTTTCTTT
v_gene: TRBV4-1; abundance: NA; d_gene: TRBD1; j_gene: TRBJ1-5; CDR3aa: CASSPRTGAGNQPQHF; CDR3nt: TGCGCCAGCAGCCCTCGGACAGGGGCGGGCAATCAGCCCCAGCATTTT
v_gene: TRBV7-9; abundance: NA; d_gene: NA; j_gene: TRBJ2-7; CDR3aa: CASSKDSLYEQYF; CDR3nt: TGTGCCAGCAGCAAGGACAGCCTCTACGAGCAGTACTTC
v_gene: TRBV28; abundance: NA; d_gene: NA; j_gene: TRBJ2-4; CDR3aa: CASSSPREPIAKNIQYF; CDR3nt: TGTGCCAGCAGTTCACCTCGGGAGCCTATAGCCAAAAACATTCAGTACTTC
v_gene: TRBV6-6; abundance: NA; d_gene: NA; j_gene: TRBJ1-2; CDR3aa: CASSYSRDTTGYGYTF; CDR3nt: TGTGCCAGCAGTTACTCTAGGGACACAACCGGCTATGGCTACACCTTC
v_gene: TRBV27; abundance: NA; d_gene: NA; j_gene: TRBJ2-4; CDR3aa: CASRRLGCLAKNIQYF; CDR3nt: TGTGCCAGCAGGCGGTTGGGTTGTTTAGCCAAAAACATTCAGTACTTC
v_gene: TRBV27; abundance: NA; d_gene: TRBD1; j_gene: TRBJ1-5; CDR3aa: CASALDRGGKDQPQHF; CDR3nt: TGTGCCAGCGCTTTGGACAGGGGAGGTAAAGATCAGCCCCAGCATTTT
v_gene: TRBV6-5; abundance: few; d_gene: TRBD1; j_gene: TRBJ1-5; CDR3aa: CASSSDRGFQPQHF; CDR3nt: TGTGCCAGCAGCTCCGACAGGGGGTTTCAGCCCCAGCATTTT
v_gene: TRBV5-8; abundance: NA; d_gene: TRBD1; j_gene: TRBJ2-7; CDR3aa: CASSLWDRGYEQYF; CDR3nt: TGTGCCAGCAGCTTGTGGGACAGGGGTTACGAGCAGTACTTC
v_gene: TRBV18; abundance: once; d_gene: NA; j_gene: TRBJ2-1; CDR3aa: CASSPPSGHNEQFF; CDR3nt: TGTGCCAGCTCACCACCCAGCGGCCACAATGAGCAGTTCTTC
v_gene: TRBV21-1; abundance: NA; d_gene: NA; j_gene: TRBJ2-7; CDR3aa: CASRPQREFRLSYEQYF; CDR3nt: TGTGCCAGCAGACCTCAGCGGGAGTTCAGACTCTCCTACGAGCAGTACTTC